The 14 T cell receptor beta chains listed next were all sequenced from one sample in a study of T-cell memory formation after mild COVID-19. TCRdb re-called the 5' RACE reads with MiXCR, one entry per CDR3 protein. The sample lists 250,000 to 350,000 distinct CDR3 sequences; 15% to 20% were seen once. Sequenced material: PBMCs or a T cell subset sorted from them (not recorded which). Receptor source: a man aged 18 to 30 who had mild COVID-19 (a few samples of this study predate the infection). Cell type and time point are not known.

This clonotype occurred once. The CDR3 loop is CASSPGTAWQFF. CDR3 DNA: TGTGCCAGCAGCCCCGGGACTGCTTGGCAGTTCTTC. The chain has TRBV6-5 and TRBJ2-1; the D gene is possibly TRBD2 (6 bases). Germline V lookup: CDR1 MNHEY, CDR2 SVGAGI. The CDR3 spans 12 residues. V dropped 6 bases and J dropped 12 bases, with 15 bases sitting between them.

This clonotype has more than one count but fewer than ten. The chain uses TRBV6-1 and TRBJ1-5; D remains ambiguous. This CDR3 comprises 11 residues. Germline V gene sequence: CDR1 MNHNS, CDR2 SASEGT. V lost 1 base and J 11 bases, leaving 6 bases between the germline ends. CDR3 DNA: TGTGCCAGCAGTGAAGAAACGACCCAGCATTTT. Its translation: CASSEETTQHF.

The V and J genes are TRBV10-3 and TRBJ2-7, with a possible D match to TRBD1 (5 bases). There are 14 residues in the CDR3. Germline CDR1 and CDR2: ENHRY and SYGVKD. Trimming left V 4 bases short and J 2 bases short, with 12 bases between. The CDR3 loop is CAISAGHRPYEQYV. Here the CDR3 DNA reads TGTGCCATCAGTGCGGGCCACAGGCCCTACGAGCAGTACGTC.

The V gene is TRBV23-1, the J gene TRBJ1-1; 10 nucleotides align to TRBD1. TRBV23-1 is given ORF status, its function remaining uncertain. The CDR3 is 18 amino acids. V lost 2 bases, J lost 4 bases, and 13 bases stayed unmatched. CDR3 DNA sequence: TGCGCCAGCAGTCAACCCCCCGGGACAGGGGAATCGGGCACTGAAGCTTTCTTT. This translates into CASSQPPGTGESGTEAFF.

This clonotype was detected only a few times. CDR3 bases: TGTGCCAGCAGTTACTCCCTCGGGGGGCAAGATACGCAGTATTTT. Translation gives CASSYSLGGQDTQYF. The rearrangement joins TRBV6-5 to TRBJ2-3, with a possible D match to TRBD2 (7 bases). The germline V gene encodes CDR1 MNHEY and CDR2 SVGAGI. The CDR3 spans 15 residues. Between the trimmed V and J ends, which lost 0 bases and 5 bases, there was a span of 12 bases.

This clonotype was observed many times. The V gene is TRBV12-3 or TRBV12-4, the J gene TRBJ1-2, with D perhaps matching TRBD1 (6 bases). V was trimmed by 5 bases and J by 8 bases, leaving 18 bases between them. This CDR3 region has 14 residues. In nucleotides, the CDR3 is TGTGCCAGCAGTCCGGGGGGTTCCGGGGGCGGCTACACCTTC. It yields the protein CASSPGGSGGGYTF.

The sample holds one count of this clonotype. The V and J genes are TRBV20-1 and TRBJ1-4; no clear D gene. Trimming shortened V by 3 bases and J by 4 bases, and 9 bases separated the two germline ends. Per germline, CDR1 DFQATT and CDR2 SNEGSKA (reference sequence). The CDR3 spans 13 residues. Here the CDR3 reads CSASRSDNEKLFF. The CDR3 region has the DNA TGCAGTGCTAGCCGGAGTGATAATGAAAAACTGTTTTTT.

The chain uses TRBV12-3 or TRBV12-4 and TRBJ2-1; no definite D call. V was shortened by 3 bases and J by 9 bases, with 15 bases between the two germline ends. The CDR3 is made up of 14 amino acids. Here the CDR3 DNA reads TGTGCCAGCAGTTTCCTCCAGCTCCTCCGTGAGCAGTTCTTC. The encoded protein is CASSFLQLLREQFF.

V and J are TRBV7-3 and TRBJ2-7; D possibly matches TRBD1 or TRBD2 (5 bases each). The CDR3 covers 12 residues. V lost 9 bases and J lost 7, with 16 bases in between. The germline V gene has CDR1 SGHTA and CDR2 FQGTGA. CDR3 bases: TGTGCCAGTCCGGTCTGTGGGACGGAGCAGTACGTC. Residues: CASPVCGTEQYV.

This chain uses TRBV28 with TRBJ2-5; no reliable D call. Trimming removed 8 bases at V and 4 bases at J, with 14 bases between. CDR1 is MDHEN and CDR2 is SYDVKM in the germline V gene. This CDR3 is 13 amino acids long. The CDR3 loop is CASGPLGRETQYF. CDR3 DNA sequence: TGTGCCAGCGGCCCCCTCGGGCGAGAGACCCAGTACTTC.

This clonotype was counted between two and nine times. The chain has TRBV7-9 and TRBJ2-3, with 7 bases identical to TRBD2. This CDR3 is built from 13 residues. Looked up from germline, CDR1 is SEHNR and CDR2 is FQNEAQ (reference sequence). The J segment lost 6 bases and the V segment lost 4 bases, leaving 4 bases of the junction unmatched. DNA of the CDR3: TGTGCCAGCAGCTACCAAGCGGGGGATACGCAGTATTTT. This codes for CASSYQAGDTQYF.

CDR3 nucleotides: TGTGCCAGCAGCCAAAGGCAGGGCCGGCCTAGCACAGATACGCAGTATTTT. Translation gives CASSQRQGRPSTDTQYF. The chain carries TRBV14 and TRBJ2-3; D possibly corresponds to TRBD1 (5 bases). The V gene's germline CDR1 is SGHDN and CDR2 FVKESK. The CDR3 is 17 amino acids. Trimming removed 2 bases at V and 0 bases at J, with 15 bases between.

This clonotype was seen more than once but under ten times. The chain links TRBV2 to TRBJ2-1; TRBD1 agrees at 8 bases. CDR1 and CDR2 from the germline V gene are SNHLY and FYNNEI. J lost 2 bases, V lost 7 bases, and 7 bases had no gene match. The CDR3 runs to 15 residues. CDR3 residues: CASITGGRTYNEQFF. In DNA form, the CDR3 reads TGTGCCAGCATCACAGGGGGAAGGACCTACAATGAGCAGTTCTTC.

The chain employs TRBV7-8 and TRBJ2-7; tentative D call: TRBD1 (5 bases). Looked up from germline, CDR1 is SGHVS and CDR2 is FQNEAQ. With 4 bases removed from V and 7 bases from J, the gap between germline ends came to 14 bases. The length of the CDR3 is 13 residues. CDR3 DNA: TGTGCCAGCAGCTCTCAGGGTGTTGGGGAGCAGTACGTC. It yields the protein CASSSQGVGEQYV.